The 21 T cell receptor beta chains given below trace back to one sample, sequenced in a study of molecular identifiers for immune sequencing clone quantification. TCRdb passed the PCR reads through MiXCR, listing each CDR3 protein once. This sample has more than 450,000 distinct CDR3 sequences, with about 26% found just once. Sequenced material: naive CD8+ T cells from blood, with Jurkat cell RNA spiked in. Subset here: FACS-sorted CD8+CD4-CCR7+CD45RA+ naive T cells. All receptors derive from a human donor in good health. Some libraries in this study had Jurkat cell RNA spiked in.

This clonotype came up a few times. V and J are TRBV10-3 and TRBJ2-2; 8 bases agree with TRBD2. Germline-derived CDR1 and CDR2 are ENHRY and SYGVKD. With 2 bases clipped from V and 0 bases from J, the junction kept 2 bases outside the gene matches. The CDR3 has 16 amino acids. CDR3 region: CAISERGGTNTGELFF. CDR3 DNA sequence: TGTGCCATCAGTGAGCGGGGGGGAACGAACACCGGGGAGCTGTTTTTT.

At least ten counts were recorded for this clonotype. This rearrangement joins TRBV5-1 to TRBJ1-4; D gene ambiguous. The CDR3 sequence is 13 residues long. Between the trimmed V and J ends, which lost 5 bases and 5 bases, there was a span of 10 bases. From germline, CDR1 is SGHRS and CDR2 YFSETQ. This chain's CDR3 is CASRISVNEKLFF. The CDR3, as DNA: TGCGCCAGCAGGATATCAGTGAATGAAAAACTGTTTTTT.

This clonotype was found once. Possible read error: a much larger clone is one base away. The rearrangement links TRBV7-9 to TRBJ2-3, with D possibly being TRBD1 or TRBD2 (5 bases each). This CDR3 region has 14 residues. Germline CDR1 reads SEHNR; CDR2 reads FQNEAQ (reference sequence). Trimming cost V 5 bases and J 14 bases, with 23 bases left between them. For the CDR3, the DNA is TGTGCCAGCAGCCCGGGACCTCAGGACCCTTGTGGGTATTTT. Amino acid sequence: CASSPGPQDPCGYF.

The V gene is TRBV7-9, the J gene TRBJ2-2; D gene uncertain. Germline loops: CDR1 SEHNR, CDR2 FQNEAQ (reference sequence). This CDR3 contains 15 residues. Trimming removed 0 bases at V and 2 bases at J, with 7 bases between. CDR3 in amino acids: CASSLAPANTGELFF. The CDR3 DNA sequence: TGTGCCAGCAGCTTAGCTCCAGCCAACACCGGGGAGCTGTTTTTT.

The CDR3 loop reads CASSSVDRGYEQFF. The CDR3 DNA follows: TGTGCCAGCAGTTCTGTGGACAGGGGCTATGAGCAGTTCTTC. The chain joins TRBV27 to TRBJ2-1; 9 positions agree with TRBD1. CDR1 MNHEY and CDR2 SMNVEV come from the germline V gene (reference sequence). The CDR3 sequence is 14 residues long. The ends lost 4 bases at V and 8 bases at J; junction bases unmatched: 6.

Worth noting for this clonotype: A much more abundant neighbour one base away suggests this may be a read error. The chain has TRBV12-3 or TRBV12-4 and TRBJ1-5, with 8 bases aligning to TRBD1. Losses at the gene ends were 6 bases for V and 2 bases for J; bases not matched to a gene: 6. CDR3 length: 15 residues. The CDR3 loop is CASSPLTGGNQPQHF. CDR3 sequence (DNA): TGTGCCAGCAGCCCCCTGACAGGGGGCAATCAGCCCCAGCATTTT.

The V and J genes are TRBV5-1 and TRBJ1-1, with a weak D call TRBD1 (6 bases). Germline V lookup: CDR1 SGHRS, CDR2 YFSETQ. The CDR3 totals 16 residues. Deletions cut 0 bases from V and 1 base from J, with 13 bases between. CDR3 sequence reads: CASSLGFGQKNTEAFF. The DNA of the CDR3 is TGCGCCAGCAGCTTGGGGTTTGGACAGAAGAACACTGAAGCTTTCTTT.

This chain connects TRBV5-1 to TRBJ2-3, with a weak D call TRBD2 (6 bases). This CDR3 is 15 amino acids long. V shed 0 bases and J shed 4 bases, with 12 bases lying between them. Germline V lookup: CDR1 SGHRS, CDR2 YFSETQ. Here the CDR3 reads CASSLELAWPDTQYF. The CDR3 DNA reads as TGCGCCAGCAGCTTGGAGCTAGCGTGGCCAGATACGCAGTATTTT.

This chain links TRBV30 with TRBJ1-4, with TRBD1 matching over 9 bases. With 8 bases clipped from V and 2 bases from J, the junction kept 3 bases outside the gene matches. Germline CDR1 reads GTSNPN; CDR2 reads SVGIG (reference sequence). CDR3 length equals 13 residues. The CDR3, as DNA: TGTGCCGGGGACAGGGACACTAATGAAAAACTGTTTTTT. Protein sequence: CAGDRDTNEKLFF.

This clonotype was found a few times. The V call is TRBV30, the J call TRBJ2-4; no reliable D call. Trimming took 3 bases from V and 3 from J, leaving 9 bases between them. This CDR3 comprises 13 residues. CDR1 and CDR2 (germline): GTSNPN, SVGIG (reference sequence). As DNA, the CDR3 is TGTGCCTGGAGCGACGGAATCAAAAACATTCAGTACTTC. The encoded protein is CAWSDGIKNIQYF.

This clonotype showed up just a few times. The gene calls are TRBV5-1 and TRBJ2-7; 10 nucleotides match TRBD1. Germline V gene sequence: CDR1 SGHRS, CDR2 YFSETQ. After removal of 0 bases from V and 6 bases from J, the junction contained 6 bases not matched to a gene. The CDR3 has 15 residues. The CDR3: CASSLVGTGAGEQYF. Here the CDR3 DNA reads TGCGCCAGCAGCTTGGTAGGGACAGGGGCGGGCGAGCAGTACTTC.

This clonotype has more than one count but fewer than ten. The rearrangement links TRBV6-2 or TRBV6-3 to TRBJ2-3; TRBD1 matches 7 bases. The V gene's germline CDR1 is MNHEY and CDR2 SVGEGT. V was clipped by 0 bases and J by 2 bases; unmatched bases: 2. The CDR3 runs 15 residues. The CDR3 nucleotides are TGTGCCAGCAGTTACTCGGGACAGCCCACAGATACGCAGTATTTT. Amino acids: CASSYSGQPTDTQYF.

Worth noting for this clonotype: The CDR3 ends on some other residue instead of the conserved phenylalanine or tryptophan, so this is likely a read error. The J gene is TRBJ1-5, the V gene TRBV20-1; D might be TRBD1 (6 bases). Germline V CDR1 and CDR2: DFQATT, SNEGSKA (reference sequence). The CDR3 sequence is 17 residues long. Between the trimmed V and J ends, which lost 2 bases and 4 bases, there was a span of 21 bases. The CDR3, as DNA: TGCAGTGCTAGAAGGGCAGGGGAGGGAGCATGGAATCAGCCCCAGCATTCT. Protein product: CSARRAGEGAWNQPQHS.

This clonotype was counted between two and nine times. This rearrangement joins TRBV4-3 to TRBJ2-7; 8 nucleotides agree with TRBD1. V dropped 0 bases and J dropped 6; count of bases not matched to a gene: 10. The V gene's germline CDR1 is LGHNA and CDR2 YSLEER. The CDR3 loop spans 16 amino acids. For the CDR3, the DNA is TGCGCCAGCAGCCAAGATCTTACAGGACAGGGTCTCGAGCAGTACTTC. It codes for CASSQDLTGQGLEQYF.

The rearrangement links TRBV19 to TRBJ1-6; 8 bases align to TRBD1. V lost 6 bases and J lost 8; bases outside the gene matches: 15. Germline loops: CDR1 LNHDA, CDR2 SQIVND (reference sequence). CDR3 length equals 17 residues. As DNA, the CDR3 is TGTGCCAGTAGGCCCCGCGATTCAGGGGGCGGATATTCACCCCTCCACTTT. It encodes CASRPRDSGGGYSPLHF.

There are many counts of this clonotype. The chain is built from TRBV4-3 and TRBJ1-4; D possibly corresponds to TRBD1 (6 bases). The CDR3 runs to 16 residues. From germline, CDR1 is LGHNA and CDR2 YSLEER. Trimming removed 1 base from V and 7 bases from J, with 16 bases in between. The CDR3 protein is CASSQVWAGVIEKLFF. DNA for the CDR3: TGCGCCAGCAGCCAAGTCTGGGCAGGGGTGATTGAAAAACTGTTTTTT.

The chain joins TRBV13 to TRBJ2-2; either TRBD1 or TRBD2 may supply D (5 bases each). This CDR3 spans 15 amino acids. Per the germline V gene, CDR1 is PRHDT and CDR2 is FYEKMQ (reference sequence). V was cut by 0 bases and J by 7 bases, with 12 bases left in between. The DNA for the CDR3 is TGTGCCAGCAGCTTAGGTGGGACGGCTAACGGGGAGCTGTTTTTT. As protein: CASSLGGTANGELFF.

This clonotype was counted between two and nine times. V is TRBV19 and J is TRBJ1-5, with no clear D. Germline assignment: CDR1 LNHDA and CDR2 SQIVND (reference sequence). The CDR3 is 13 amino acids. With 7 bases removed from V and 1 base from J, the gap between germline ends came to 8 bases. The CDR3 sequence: CASTSASNQPQHF. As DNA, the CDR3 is TGTGCCAGTACCTCGGCGAGCAATCAGCCCCAGCATTTT.

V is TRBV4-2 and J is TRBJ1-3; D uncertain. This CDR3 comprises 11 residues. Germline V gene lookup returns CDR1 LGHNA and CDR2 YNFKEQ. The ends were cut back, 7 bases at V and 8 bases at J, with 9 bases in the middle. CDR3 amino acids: CASNYGDTIYF. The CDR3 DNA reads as TGTGCCAGCAACTACGGAGACACCATATATTTT.

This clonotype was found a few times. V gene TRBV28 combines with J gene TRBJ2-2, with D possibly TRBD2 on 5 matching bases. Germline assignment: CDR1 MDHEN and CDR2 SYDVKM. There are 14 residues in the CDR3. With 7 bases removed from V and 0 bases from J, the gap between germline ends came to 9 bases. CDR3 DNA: TGTGCCAGCAATGGACTGACGAACACCGGGGAGCTGTTTTTT. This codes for CASNGLTNTGELFF.

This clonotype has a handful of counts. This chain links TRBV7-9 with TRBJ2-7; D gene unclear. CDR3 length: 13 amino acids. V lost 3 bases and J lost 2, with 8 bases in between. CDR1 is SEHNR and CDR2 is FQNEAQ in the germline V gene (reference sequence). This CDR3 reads CASSFLFPYEQYF. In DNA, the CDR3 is TGTGCCAGCAGCTTTTTGTTCCCCTACGAGCAGTACTTC.